This TCR beta chain was found in a study of T cell repertoires in cytomegalovirus infection. Study at large: Used in the study were CMV epitopes, some recently identified and HLA-C-restricted, others well-studied and HLA-B-restricted. Matching HLA type and CMV infection were both indicated by public TCR beta signatures. Overall study results and limits: The ex vivo response was dominated by HLA-C-restricted CMV-specific TCR beta clonotypes.

V lost 6 bases to trimming and J lost 8 bases, with 11 bases between them. The CDR3 is 13 residues long. A note on this clonotype: Its antigen is undetermined.

One entry per CDR3 protein, called by TCRdb with MiXCR from the reads. Among about 890,000 distinct CDR3 sequences, more than 25% were seen once, and the ten largest hold around 15%. The sequenced sample was cultured CD8+ T cells from PBMCs, obtained from culture after CMV antigen stimulation. This sequence was found in a human donor in good health (CMV status not recorded). Some clones in this sample may be carry-over from other donors' samples. The genes are TRBV12-3 or TRBV12-4 and TRBJ1-6; possible D gene TRBD1, 6 bases. The CDR3 spells CASSLGGHSPLHF. The DNA of the CDR3 is TGTGCCAGCAGCCTAGGGGGGCATTCACCCCTCCACTTT.